The TCR beta chain under discussion was sequenced for a study of blood T cell repertoires in COVID-19. Overall study: The samples span acute and convalescent COVID-19 from the United States, Italy and Spain. T cells, B-cell-depleted T cells, or PBMCs provided the cDNA or gDNA that served as material.

Seattle researchers signed up patients amid active infection and tracked them longitudinally. Some clones are missing from TCRdb's copy, which holds only in-frame ones; the method was immunoSEQ multiplex PCR. The sample carries about 69,000 clones, approximately 86% recorded once. The count of this clone is one. CDR1 LGHNA and CDR2 YNFKEQ come from the germline V gene. The CDR3 sequence is 18 residues long. V was pared by 4 bases and J by 0 bases, with 11 bases of the junction left unmatched. Sequencing was carried out using peripheral blood. The sequence derives from a man aged 40-49 years with COVID-19, enrolled during active disease. The chain recombines TRBV4-2 with TRBJ2-1, with 8 positions matching TRBD2. The CDR3 DNA follows: TGTGCCAGCAGCCCCCGGGGGGGCGGGGTTGTCTCCTACAATGAGCAGTTCTTC. Amino acids: CASSPRGGGVVSYNEQFF.